This T cell receptor beta chain is from a study of cytomegalovirus exposure and HLA in healthy donors. The CDR3 sequence is 14 residues long. V lost 6 bases and J 5 bases, leaving 18 bases between the germline ends. Germline V lookup: CDR1 SGHRS, CDR2 YFSETQ. Points on this clone: Its matching antigen is unknown.

Study conclusions and caveats: Diagnosis of cytomegalovirus status made by the classifier reportedly showed high specificity and sensitivity. The authors enumerated roughly 180 TCR beta chains as linked to cytomegalovirus.

Profiling relied on immunoSEQ multiplex PCR, and the TCRdb table lists in-frame clones only, not all of them. The repertoire includes over 110,000 clones, around 87% of them detected once, and under 9% sits in the top ten. The approximately 120-subject validation cohort, separate from the approximately 640-subject first cohort, included the donors. This chain links TRBV5-1 with TRBJ2-7, with D tentatively TRBD2 (7 bases). This TCR was sampled from a man between 18 and 29 years old in good health and CMV-seropositive. Sequenced sample: PBMCs. The CDR3 DNA sequence: TGCGCCAGCATCCGACGGGGGGCGACCCACGAGCAGTACTTC. Encoded protein: CASIRRGATHEQYF.